This paragraph covers one T cell receptor (beta chain) sequence. Its target is not known. The data are from a study of CD8+ T cells in alopecia areata. In the study overall: Oral tofacitinib, 5 to 10 mg twice daily, was given in an open-label trial. By percentage of affected scalp area, the severity of treated patients was scored. Broader study findings: In scalp, tofacitinib significantly decreased clonality and expanded CD8+ clones among the top 100.

This sample's treatment: oral pan-JAK inhibitor, 5-10 mg twice daily. RNA, once extracted, was reverse transcribed into cDNA for use as the sequencing template. The method was immunoSEQ multiplex PCR; TCRdb's version includes in-frame clones alone and lacks a portion of them. Of 100,000 to 150,000 clones in the sample, roughly 50% were seen once. The TCR sequence derives from a human donor with alopecia areata. The specimen comprised CD8+ T cells sorted from blood, sampled at week 4, from a patient treated with tofacitinib.

CDR3 protein: CASSLEDGNYGYTF. The CDR3 DNA sequence: TGCGCCAGCAGCCTAGAGGACGGTAACTATGGCTACACCTTC. The rearrangement links TRBV4-3 to TRBJ1-2; no clear D. Germline-derived CDR1 and CDR2 are LGHNA and YSLEER. Trimming took off 4 bases at V and 1 base at J, with 10 bases between the two ends. This CDR3 spans 14 amino acids.